The entry below describes one T cell receptor (beta chain). This sample was taken from a study of blood T cell repertoires in COVID-19. Turning to the study itself: Samples of COVID-19 (acute and convalescent) were obtained from the United States, Italy and Spain. Sources were T cells, B-cell-depleted T cells, or PBMCs; the material itself was cDNA or gDNA.

Looked up from germline, CDR1 is SGHRS and CDR2 is YFSETQ. Unmatched junction bases numbered 7, after V lost 4 bases and J lost 6 bases. CDR3 length equals 13 residues. Under the authors' procedure: By means of reference gene primer amplification, nucleated cell counts were estimated. Clones were read by immunoSEQ multiplex PCR, and TCRdb kept only the in-frame ones, dropping some. That table gives V, J and clone size, and the DNA gave D and trimming. The sample gives about 220,000 clones, 86% of which show up once; approximately 2% is in the top ten. What was sequenced was peripheral blood. This chain connects TRBV5-1 to TRBJ2-7; 7 bases line up with TRBD1. The source of this sequence is a man aged 25-45 years who had recovered from COVID-19. Here the CDR3 DNA reads TGCGCCAGCAGCCTTACAGGGGAACTCGAGCAGTACTTC. It yields the protein CASSLTGELEQYF.